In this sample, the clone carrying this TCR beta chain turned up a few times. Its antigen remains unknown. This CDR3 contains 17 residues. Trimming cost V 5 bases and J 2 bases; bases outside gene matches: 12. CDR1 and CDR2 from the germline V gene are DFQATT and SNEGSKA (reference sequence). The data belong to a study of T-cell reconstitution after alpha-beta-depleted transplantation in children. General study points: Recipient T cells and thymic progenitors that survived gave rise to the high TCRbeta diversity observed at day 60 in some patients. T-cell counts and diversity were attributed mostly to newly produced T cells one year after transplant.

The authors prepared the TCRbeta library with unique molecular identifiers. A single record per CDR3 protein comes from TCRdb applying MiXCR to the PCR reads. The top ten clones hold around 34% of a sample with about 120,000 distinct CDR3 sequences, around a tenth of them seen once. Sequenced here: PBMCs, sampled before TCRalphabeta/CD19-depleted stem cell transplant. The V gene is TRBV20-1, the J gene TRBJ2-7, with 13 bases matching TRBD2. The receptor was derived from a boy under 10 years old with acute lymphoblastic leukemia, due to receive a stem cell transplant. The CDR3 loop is CSAARLAGGTLPYEQYF. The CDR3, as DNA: TGCAGTGCTGCCCGACTAGCGGGAGGAACCCTCCCCTACGAGCAGTACTTC.